This T cell receptor beta chain emerged from a study of CD8+ T cells in alopecia areata. TCR sequencing used cDNA made by reverse transcription of extracted RNA. The method was immunoSEQ multiplex PCR; TCRdb's version includes in-frame clones alone and lacks a portion of them. The top ten hold 1.7% of the sample, which has 170,000 or so clones, roughly 63% seen once. Germline CDR1 and CDR2: SQVTM and ANQGSEA. The CDR3 consists of 11 residues. Trimming took off 4 bases at V and 4 bases at J, with 7 bases between the two ends. As regards this clone: This CDR3 is also generated by other DNA sequences in the sample.

The TCR was taken from a human donor with alopecia areata. The chain joins TRBV29-1 to TRBJ1-1; D not certain. The sample was CD4+ T cells sorted from blood, taken at week 0. In nucleotides, the CDR3 is TGCAGCGTTGGGCGCGGCACTGAAGCTTTCTTT. Amino acid sequence: CSVGRGTEAFF. Full variable domain (remainder filled in from reference TRBV29-1 and TRBJ1-1): SAVISQKPSRDICQRGTSLTIQCQVDSQVTMMFWYRQQPGQSLTLIATANQGSEATYESGFVIDKFPISRPNLTFSTLTVSNMSPEDSSIYLCSVGRGTEAFFGQGTRLTVV.